The present T cell receptor (beta chain) was sequenced within a study of blood T cell repertoires in COVID-19. CDR1 and CDR2 (germline): MDHEN, SYDVKM. The CDR3 is 12 residues long. The junction had 3 bases not matched to a gene; V was cut back by 6 bases and J by 5 bases. Here immunoSEQ multiplex PCR was the method, and the copy in TCRdb shows in-frame clones only, minus some. The data show around 250,000 clones, about 89% seen once. Material: PBMCs or T cells enriched from blood (not recorded which). V is TRBV28 and J is TRBJ2-7; TRBD1 matches at 8 bases. The receptor's source is a woman in her thirties who had recovered from COVID-19. The chain's CDR3 is CASRTTGDEQYF. CDR3 in DNA: TGTGCCAGCAGAACGACAGGGGACGAGCAGTACTTC.